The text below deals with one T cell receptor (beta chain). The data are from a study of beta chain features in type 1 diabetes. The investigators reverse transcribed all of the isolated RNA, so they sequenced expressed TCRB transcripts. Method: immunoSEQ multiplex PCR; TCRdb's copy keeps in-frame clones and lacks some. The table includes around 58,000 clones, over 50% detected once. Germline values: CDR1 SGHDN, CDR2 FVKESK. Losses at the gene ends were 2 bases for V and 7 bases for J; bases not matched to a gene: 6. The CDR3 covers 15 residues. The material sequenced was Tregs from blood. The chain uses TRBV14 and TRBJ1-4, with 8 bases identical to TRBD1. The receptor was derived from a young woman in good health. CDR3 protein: CASSQKGRGLEKLFF. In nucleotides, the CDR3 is TGTGCCAGCAGCCAAAAGGGCAGGGGGCTTGAAAAACTGTTTTTT.